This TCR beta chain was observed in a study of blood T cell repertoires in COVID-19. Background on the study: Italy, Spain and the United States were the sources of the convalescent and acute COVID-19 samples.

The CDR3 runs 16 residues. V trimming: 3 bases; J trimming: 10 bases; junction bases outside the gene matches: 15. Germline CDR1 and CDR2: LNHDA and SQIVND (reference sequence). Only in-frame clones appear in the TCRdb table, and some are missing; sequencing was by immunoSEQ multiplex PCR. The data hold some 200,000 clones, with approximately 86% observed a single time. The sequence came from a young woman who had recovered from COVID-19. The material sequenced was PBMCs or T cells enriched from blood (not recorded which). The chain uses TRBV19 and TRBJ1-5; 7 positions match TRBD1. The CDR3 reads CASSIPPTGFGGPQHF. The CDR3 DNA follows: TGTGCCAGTAGTATCCCTCCGACAGGGTTTGGAGGCCCCCAGCATTTT.